This TCR beta chain came from a study of identical twins. Template switching created a universal primer site, and the cDNA included unique molecular identifiers. TCRdb recomputed calls from the 5' RACE reads with MiXCR, one row per CDR3 protein. The sample has 700,000 or so distinct CDR3 sequences, 8.6% seen once. General study findings and limits: Out-of-frame TCR alpha sharing in monozygotic twins exceeded recombination model predictions. Insertions were reduced in abundant cord blood beta clonotypes but not in memory repertoires.

The donor group consisted entirely of healthy Caucasians. This clonotype appeared many times. What it recognizes is unknown. The germline CDR1 and CDR2 sequences are SGHAT and FQNNGV. Trimming pared 1 base from V and 1 base from J, leaving 11 bases between. The CDR3 contains 16 residues. These data were also filed under a second study, of yellow fever vaccine responses in identical twins.

The TCR was taken from a woman between 18 and 30 years old in good health. The rearrangement uses TRBV11-2 and TRBJ2-4; D call uncertain. The sample was PBMCs. CDR3 residues: CASSLAVGVAKNIQYF. CDR3 DNA sequence: TGTGCCAGCAGCTTAGCTGTTGGGGTTGCCAAAAACATTCAGTACTTC.